Given below is one T cell receptor beta chain in context. Its antigen is still unknown. Germline assignment: CDR1 MRHNA and CDR2 SNTAGT. The CDR3 loop spans 16 amino acids. Triplicate sorts, a few hundred thousand cells apiece, were made for each CD8+ T cell subset. This entry is derived from a study of CXCR3-negative and CXCR3-positive naive CD8 T cells. Findings and limits, study-wide: After cryopreservation, expression of CXCR3 was partially reduced, and most assays were run with fresh PBMCs.

Carrying UMI labels, the TRB cDNA libraries were prepared through 5' RACE. TCRdb reworked the 5' RACE reads into one entry per CDR3 protein, no DNA. The table lists about 56,000 distinct CDR3 sequences. Material: memory CD8+ T cells from blood. This chain uses TRBV6-4 with TRBJ2-1; TCRdb proposes TRBD1, but this gene call is untestable without DNA. The sequence derives from a human donor in good health. Some clones in this sample may be carry-over from other donors' samples. Here the CDR3 reads CASSPSPAGAYNEQFF.